One and the same sample provided the 27 T cell receptor beta chains below, sequenced in a study of vaccination and CD4 T cells after COVID-19. CD4+ T cells that had been cultured provided DNA sequenced with the Oncomine TCR Beta short-read assay. TCRdb re-derived calls from the PCR reads in MiXCR, one entry per CDR3 protein. Of more than 6,500 distinct CDR3 sequences in the sample, 30% to 40% are singletons; the top ten hold around 20%. What these receptors recognize is not known. Treatment indicated: roughly nine-day PBMC culture with coronavirus spike peptide pools or control peptides (ViraFEST assay). CD4+ T cells of the unexposed donor were collected before the COVID-19 pandemic (2011-2018). The specimen sequenced was CD4+ T cells from blood, cultured in vitro. The receptors derive from a human donor in good health.

The table lists this clonotype with a few counts. This chain connects TRBV23-1 to TRBJ2-5; no reliable D call. TRBV23-1 is annotated as an ORF whose role is uncertain. This CDR3 comprises 15 residues. Trimming removed 7 bases from V and 1 base from J, with 16 bases in between. CDR3 sequence: CASTPRWGPQETQYF. Written as DNA, the CDR3 is TGCGCCAGCACACCTCGATGGGGTCCCCAAGAGACCCAGTACTTC.

This chain links TRBV7-2 with TRBJ2-3; 10 bases are a match to TRBD2. The V and J ends lost 8 bases and 2 bases, in that order; junction bases with no gene match: 22. The CDR3 loop spans 20 amino acids. Germline V lookup: CDR1 SGHTA, CDR2 FQGNSA. CDR3 in amino acids: CASCHPWTSGRPVNTDTQYF. The CDR3 coding sequence is TGTGCCAGCTGCCACCCCTGGACTAGCGGCCGCCCGGTTAACACAGATACGCAGTATTTT.

This clonotype came up a few times. The CDR3 bases are TGTGCCAGCAGCTTTCCGGCCACAGGGGCTTTCTTT. Translating gives CASSFPATGAFF. The rearrangement links TRBV7-2 to TRBJ1-1, with D perhaps matching TRBD1 (6 bases). The V end was cut by 3 bases, the J end by 11 bases, with 13 bases between. From germline, CDR1 is SGHTA and CDR2 FQGNSA. The CDR3 runs to 12 residues.

The chain has TRBV2 and TRBJ1-6; TRBD1 might be the D (5 bases). The CDR3 has 14 residues. V was clipped by 3 bases and J by 8 bases, with 11 bases between them. Per the germline V gene, CDR1 is SNHLY and CDR2 is FYNNEI. This CDR3 reads CASSEGTVYSPLHF. DNA of the CDR3: TGTGCCAGCAGTGAGGGGACGGTTTATTCACCCCTCCACTTT. Full variable domain (outside the CDR3, taken from reference TRBV2 and TRBJ1-6): EPEVTQTPSHQVTQMGQEVILRCVPISNHLYFYWYRQILGQKVEFLVSFYNNEISEKSEIFDDQFSVERPDGSNFTLKIRSTKLEDSAMYFCASSEGTVYSPLHFGNGTRLTVT.

This clonotype was observed a handful of times. J is TRBJ1-5 and V is TRBV27, with D uncertain. This CDR3 comprises 16 residues. The V end lost 0 bases, the J end lost 6 bases, and 15 bases lay between the germline ends. Per the germline V gene, CDR1 is MNHEY and CDR2 is SMNVEV (reference sequence). CDR3 loop: CASSLSWSGISQPQHF. CDR3 coding DNA: TGTGCCAGCAGTTTATCATGGTCGGGGATATCTCAGCCCCAGCATTTT.

V and J are TRBV7-2 and TRBJ2-3; 10 bases are shared with TRBD2. The CDR3 totals 20 residues. The V gene's germline CDR1 is SGHTA and CDR2 FQGNSA. The J segment lost 2 bases and the V segment lost 5 bases, leaving 19 bases of the junction unmatched. This chain's CDR3 is CASSHPWTSGRPVNTDTQYF. The CDR3 nucleotides are TGTGCCAGCAGCCACCCCTGGACTAGCGGCCGCCCGGTTAACACAGATACGCAGTATTTT.

This clonotype has just a few counts. The genes are TRBV27 and TRBJ1-3; no firm D call. In germline, CDR1 is MNHEY, CDR2 SMNVEV (reference sequence). V was pared by 4 bases and J by 4 bases, with 5 bases between. The CDR3 contains 12 residues. The CDR3, as DNA: TGTGCCAGCAGTTCGGGGGGAAACACCATATATTTT. It specifies CASSSGGNTIYF.

The V gene is TRBV2, the J gene TRBJ2-6; TRBD1 is a possible D gene (6 bases). This CDR3 has 17 residues. Germline V CDR1 and CDR2: SNHLY, FYNNEI. With 4 bases removed from V and 1 base from J, the gap between germline ends came to 14 bases. The CDR3 DNA reads TGTGCCAGCAGTGCTCGACAGGTCGGTTCTGGGGCCAACGTCCTGACTTTC. Its protein is CASSARQVGSGANVLTF.

The CDR3 nucleotides read TGTGCCAGCAGCTTAGTGGTGGGACTAGCGGGAGCAGATACGCAGTATTTT. It yields the protein CASSLVVGLAGADTQYF. The chain recombines TRBV7-9 with TRBJ2-3; 14 nucleotides align to TRBD2. The CDR3 is 17 residues long. Unmatched junction bases numbered 4, after V lost 1 base and J lost 4 bases. Germline V gives CDR1 SEHNR, CDR2 FQNEAQ (reference sequence). The variable domain in full, completed from reference TRBV7-9 and TRBJ2-3, reads DTGVSQNPRHKITKRGQNVTFRCDPISEHNRLYWYRQTLGQGPEFLTYFQNEAQLEKSRLLSDRFSAERPKGSFSTLEIQRTEQGDSAMYLCASSLVVGLAGADTQYFGPGTRLTVL.

J is TRBJ2-5 and V is TRBV19; TRBD2 matches at 9 bases. V shed 4 bases and J 1 base; nucleotides not matched to a gene: 10. Germline V gene lookup returns CDR1 LNHDA and CDR2 SQIVND (reference sequence). This CDR3 comprises 17 residues. The CDR3 spells CASSTLLRGGVQETQYF. DNA of the CDR3: TGTGCCAGTAGTACCCTTCTTCGCGGGGGGGTCCAAGAGACCCAGTACTTC.

The V gene is TRBV6-2 or TRBV6-3, the J gene TRBJ2-5; 14 bases line up with TRBD2. Losses at the gene ends were 1 base for V and 1 base for J; bases not matched to a gene: 2. Germline values: CDR1 MNHEY, CDR2 SVGEGT. The CDR3 has 17 amino acids. The CDR3 is CASSYWTSGGIQETQYF. The CDR3 bases are TGTGCCAGCAGTTACTGGACTAGCGGGGGGATCCAAGAGACCCAGTACTTC.

The rearrangement joins TRBV11-2 to TRBJ2-1; the D is unclear. Trimming left V 3 bases short and J 5 bases short, with 11 bases between. Germline V gene lookup returns CDR1 SGHAT and CDR2 FQNNGV. This CDR3 is 14 amino acids long. CDR3 coding DNA: TGTGCCAGCAGCTTCGATCTTCCCCACAATGAGCAGTTCTTC. As protein: CASSFDLPHNEQFF.

The rearrangement links TRBV6-5 to TRBJ1-3; 7 nucleotides line up with TRBD1. This CDR3 comprises 18 residues. The V and J ends lost 3 bases and 0 bases, in that order; junction bases with no gene match: 11. The V gene's germline CDR1 is MNHEY and CDR2 SVGAGI. Here the CDR3 reads CASSYVPRGTYSGNTIYF. CDR3 nucleotides: TGTGCCAGCAGTTATGTCCCCAGGGGGACCTACTCTGGAAACACCATATATTTT.

The sample holds a few counts of this clonotype. The CDR3 spells CASRTRDTRPPLHF. The CDR3 region has the DNA TGTGCCAGCAGGACCCGGGACACCCGCCCACCCCTCCACTTT. The chain uses TRBV6-1 and TRBJ1-6, with TRBD1 as a possible D gene (6 bases). The CDR3 runs to 14 residues. The V and J ends lost 6 bases and 11 bases respectively, with 17 bases between them. Germline-derived CDR1 and CDR2 are MNHNS and SASEGT.

This clonotype was seen a few times. The chain carries TRBV28 and TRBJ1-2; 10 bases are a match to TRBD1. This CDR3 spans 15 amino acids. J was trimmed by 2 bases and V by 5 bases; bases with no gene match: 5. Germline V gives CDR1 MDHEN, CDR2 SYDVKM. In DNA form, the CDR3 reads TGTGCCAGCAGTCGACCGGGACAGGGGAACTATGGCTACACCTTC. This sequence encodes CASSRPGQGNYGYTF.

This chain links TRBV7-2 with TRBJ2-5; 8 bases agree with TRBD2. The length of the CDR3 is 16 residues. CDR1 and CDR2 from the germline V gene are SGHTA and FQGNSA. V dropped 5 bases and J dropped 4; count of bases not matched to a gene: 12. The CDR3 DNA reads as TGTGCCAGCAGCCCCTGGAGGCCAGCGGGAGTAGAGACCCAGTACTTC. The encoded protein is CASSPWRPAGVETQYF.

The chain couples TRBV11-2 to TRBJ2-1, with 8 bases fitting TRBD2. CDR1 and CDR2 from the germline V gene are SGHAT and FQNNGV. V shed 5 bases, J shed 5 bases, and the junction held 17 bases outside the gene matches. This CDR3 contains 18 residues. The CDR3 spells CASSLRPTTAGGHNEQFF. In DNA, the CDR3 is TGTGCCAGCAGCCTGCGACCCACTACCGCGGGAGGCCACAATGAGCAGTTCTTC.

This clonotype was observed a handful of times. This chain links TRBV5-1 with TRBJ2-3; TRBD1 aligns across 7 bases. V shed 4 bases and J 0 bases; nucleotides not matched to a gene: 5. Germline CDR1 is SGHRS and CDR2 is YFSETQ. The CDR3 runs 15 residues. CDR3 nucleotide sequence: TGCGCCAGCAGCCCTCCGGGACAGAGCACAGATACGCAGTATTTT. Protein: CASSPPGQSTDTQYF.

This clonotype was picked up a small number of times. The chain employs TRBV25-1 and TRBJ1-1; the D is unclear. The V end was cut by 8 bases, the J end by 1 base, with 11 bases between. In germline, CDR1 is MGHDK, CDR2 SYGVNS. This CDR3 has 13 amino acids. The chain's CDR3 is CASRPGENTEAFF. The CDR3 DNA is TGTGCCAGCCGACCCGGCGAGAACACTGAAGCTTTCTTT.

The V and J genes are TRBV20-1 and TRBJ1-4; D unclear. Germline V gives CDR1 DFQATT, CDR2 SNEGSKA (reference sequence). This CDR3 spans 16 amino acids. V lost 1 base and J 2 bases, leaving 14 bases between the germline ends. CDR3 bases: TGCAGTGCTAGAGGAGGAGGGATAGGCACTAATGAAAAACTGTTTTTT. It specifies CSARGGGIGTNEKLFF.

This clonotype showed up just a few times. The chain has TRBV7-2 and TRBJ1-1, with D tentatively TRBD1 (6 bases). This CDR3 has 16 residues. From germline, CDR1 is SGHTA and CDR2 FQGNSA. Trimming removed 1 base at V and 1 base at J, with 13 bases between. For the CDR3, the DNA is TGTGCCAGCAGCTTAGAGGGGGGCTTAAAGAACACTGAAGCTTTCTTT. The encoded protein is CASSLEGGLKNTEAFF.

This clonotype was detected only a few times. The rearrangement joins TRBV15 to TRBJ2-7; D ambiguous. The CDR3 spans 13 residues. The germline CDR1 and CDR2 sequences are LNHNV and YYDKDF (reference sequence). Trimming removed 0 bases at V and 5 bases at J, with 8 bases between. The CDR3 spells CATSRDPTDEQYF. CDR3 sequence (DNA): TGTGCCACCAGCAGAGATCCAACAGACGAGCAGTACTTC.

In its sample, this clonotype was seen a few times. This chain connects TRBV27 to TRBJ1-2, with 7 bases identical to TRBD1. J gave up 4 bases and V 2 bases, and 7 bases lay outside the gene matches. Germline assignment: CDR1 MNHEY and CDR2 SMNVEV (reference sequence). This CDR3 spans 15 amino acids. CDR3 region: CASSLRRGWGYGYTF. CDR3 nucleotides: TGTGCCAGCAGTTTACGCAGGGGGTGGGGCTATGGCTACACCTTC.

This clonotype turned up a few times. J is TRBJ1-2 and V is TRBV6-1, with D possibly being TRBD1 (5 bases). The V gene's germline CDR1 is MNHNS and CDR2 SASEGT. The CDR3 length is 14 residues. V lost 4 bases and J lost 3, with 12 bases in between. In DNA, the CDR3 is TGTGCCAGCAGTGTCCAGGGATGGTACTATGGCTACACCTTC. This translates into CASSVQGWYYGYTF.

The V call is TRBV2, the J call TRBJ2-5, with D perhaps TRBD2 (6 bases). This CDR3 region has 14 residues. V lost 3 bases, J lost 1 base, and 9 bases lay in between. Germline loops: CDR1 SNHLY, CDR2 FYNNEI. For the CDR3, the DNA is TGTGCCAGCAGTGATTGGGACTCCCAAGAGACCCAGTACTTC. This gives the protein CASSDWDSQETQYF. Full variable domain (outside the CDR3, taken from reference TRBV2 and TRBJ2-5): EPEVTQTPSHQVTQMGQEVILRCVPISNHLYFYWYRQILGQKVEFLVSFYNNEISEKSEIFDDQFSVERPDGSNFTLKIRSTKLEDSAMYFCASSDWDSQETQYFGPGTRLLVL.

This clonotype has more than one count but fewer than ten. This sequence joins TRBV19 and TRBJ1-5, with a weak D call TRBD1 (6 bases). Trimming left V 3 bases short and J 2 bases short, with 17 bases between. This CDR3 is built from 17 residues. Germline CDR1 and CDR2: LNHDA and SQIVND (reference sequence). The CDR3 sequence is CASSIGQGQKGNQPQHF. The CDR3 DNA reads TGTGCCAGTAGTATTGGTCAGGGGCAGAAGGGCAATCAGCCCCAGCATTTT.

The rearrangement joins TRBV20-1 to TRBJ1-6; 8 nucleotides match TRBD1. Looked up from germline, CDR1 is DFQATT and CDR2 is SNEGSKA (reference sequence). V shed 3 bases and J 9 bases; nucleotides not matched to a gene: 10. CDR3 size: 15 residues. The CDR3 here is CSASLSTGALSPLHF. DNA of the CDR3: TGCAGTGCTAGCCTCTCGACAGGGGCTCTTTCACCCCTCCACTTT.